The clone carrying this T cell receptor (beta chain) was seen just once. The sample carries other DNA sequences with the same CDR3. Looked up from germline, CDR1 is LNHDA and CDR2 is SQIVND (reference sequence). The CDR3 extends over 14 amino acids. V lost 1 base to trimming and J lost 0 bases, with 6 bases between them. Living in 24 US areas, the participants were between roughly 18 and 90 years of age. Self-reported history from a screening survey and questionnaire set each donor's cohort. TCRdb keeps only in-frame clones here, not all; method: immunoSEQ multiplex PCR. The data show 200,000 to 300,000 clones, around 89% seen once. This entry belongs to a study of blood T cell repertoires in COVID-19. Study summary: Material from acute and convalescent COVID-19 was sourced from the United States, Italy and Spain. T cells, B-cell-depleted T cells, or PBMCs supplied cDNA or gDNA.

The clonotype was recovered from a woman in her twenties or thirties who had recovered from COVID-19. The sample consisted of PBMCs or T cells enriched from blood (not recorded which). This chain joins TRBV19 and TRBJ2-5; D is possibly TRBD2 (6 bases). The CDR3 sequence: CASSIGGDQETQYF. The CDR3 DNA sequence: TGTGCCAGTAGTATAGGGGGGGACCAAGAGACCCAGTACTTC.